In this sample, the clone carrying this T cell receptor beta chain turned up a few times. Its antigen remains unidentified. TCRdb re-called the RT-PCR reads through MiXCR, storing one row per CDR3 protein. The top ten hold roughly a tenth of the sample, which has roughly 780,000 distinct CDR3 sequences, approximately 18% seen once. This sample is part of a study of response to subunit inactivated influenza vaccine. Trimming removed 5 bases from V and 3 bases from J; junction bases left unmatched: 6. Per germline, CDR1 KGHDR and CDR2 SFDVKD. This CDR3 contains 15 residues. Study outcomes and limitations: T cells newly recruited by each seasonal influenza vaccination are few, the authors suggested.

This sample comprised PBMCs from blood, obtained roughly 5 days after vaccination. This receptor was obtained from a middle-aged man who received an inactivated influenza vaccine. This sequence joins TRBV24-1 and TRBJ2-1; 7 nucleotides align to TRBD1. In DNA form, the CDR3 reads TGTGCCACCAGTGCTGCCGGGACAGTCTACAATGAGCAGTTCTTC. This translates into CATSAAGTVYNEQFF.